This T cell receptor beta chain stems from a study of cytomegalovirus exposure and HLA in healthy donors. The CDR3 covers 12 residues. V was clipped by 3 bases and J by 6 bases, with 6 bases between them. Germline V CDR1 and CDR2: SGHAT, FQNNGV. The PCR employed 60 Vbeta primers together with 13 Jbeta primers. Assay used: immunoSEQ multiplex PCR; TCRdb lists only in-frame clones, some missing. The table records about 160,000 clones, about four fifths of them present only once. The chain combines TRBV11-2 with TRBJ2-1; no clear D. Sequenced: PBMCs. The TCR sequence derives from a woman aged 45-65 years in good health and CMV-seronegative. CDR3 DNA: TGTGCCAGCAGCTTTGGCCCCAATGAGCAGTTCTTC. This gives the protein CASSFGPNEQFF.